These T cell receptor beta chains were read from a single sample in a study of T cells in Graves' hyperthyroidism and ophthalmopathy. Via MiXCR, TCRdb re-called the multiplex PCR reads, giving one row per CDR3 protein. Among a few hundred thousand distinct CDR3 sequences listed, about an eighth were seen once. The source material was blood. These receptors all come from a young woman with Graves' hyperthyroidism. The CDR3 runs from the conserved cysteine through the conserved F or W. D genes are given only for firm matches. The listing skips clone size in some rows; elsewhere it reads once, few, many or a size class.

j_call v_call clone_size d_call cdr3_nt cdr3_aa
TRBJ2-1 TRBV5-1 many TRBD2 TGCGCCAGCAGCCTGGGACTAGCGGGACAGAATGAGCAGTTCTTC CASSLGLAGQNEQFF
TRBJ1-6 TRBV28 many - TGTGCCAGCAGTTTAAGCGGTTCGAATTCACCCCTCCACTTT CASSLSGSNSPLHF
TRBJ1-5 TRBV19 few - TGTGCCAGTAGTATCTCGGGGACTTATAGCAATCAGCCCCAGCATTTT CASSISGTYSNQPQHF
TRBJ1-2 TRBV7-3 few - TGTGCCAGCAGCAGGTCGCGGGGGCAGAACTATGGCTACACCTTC CASSRSRGQNYGYTF
TRBJ2-1 TRBV6-1 many - TGTGCCAGCCGTGGAGGCACAACCTACAATGAGCAGTTCTTC CASRGGTTYNEQFF
TRBJ2-1 TRBV10-3 many TRBD2 TGTGCCATCAGTGACTCAACTAGCGGGAGTATGTATGAGCAGTTCTTC CAISDSTSGSMYEQFF
TRBJ2-7 TRBV7-8 many - TGTGCCAGCAGCTTAGCGGCCGACTACCTGCCCTACGAGCAGTACTTC CASSLAADYLPYEQYF
TRBJ2-5 TRBV7-2 - - TGTGCCAGCAGCTTAGACGGTGGGCGTCCAGAGACCCAGTACTTC CASSLDGGRPETQYF
TRBJ1-1 TRBV7-6 many TRBD1 TGTGCCAGCAGCTCGGACAGGGGGTACACTGAAGCTTTCTTT CASSSDRGYTEAFF
TRBJ1-6 TRBV20-1 - - TGCAGTGCTAGAGATCAGGGGATTAGGGCACCCCTCCACTTT CSARDQGIRAPLHF
TRBJ2-1 TRBV9 - TRBD2 TGTGCCAGCAGCGTAGCGGGAGGGCCCCACAATGAGCAGTTCTTC CASSVAGGPHNEQFF
TRBJ1-4 TRBV28 many - TGTGCCAGCAGTTTATACCATAATGAAAAACTGTTTTTT CASSLYHNEKLFF
TRBJ2-5 TRBV5-1 - - TGCGCCAGCAGCAAGACAGTTTCTCAAGAGACCCAGTACTTC CASSKTVSQETQYF
TRBJ2-5 TRBV28 - - TGTGCCGGAGGCCCCCAGGAGACCCAGTACTTC CAGGPQETQYF
TRBJ2-4 TRBV11-2 - - TGTGCCAGCAGCTTGGTCCCCAAAAACATTCAGTACTTC CASSLVPKNIQYF